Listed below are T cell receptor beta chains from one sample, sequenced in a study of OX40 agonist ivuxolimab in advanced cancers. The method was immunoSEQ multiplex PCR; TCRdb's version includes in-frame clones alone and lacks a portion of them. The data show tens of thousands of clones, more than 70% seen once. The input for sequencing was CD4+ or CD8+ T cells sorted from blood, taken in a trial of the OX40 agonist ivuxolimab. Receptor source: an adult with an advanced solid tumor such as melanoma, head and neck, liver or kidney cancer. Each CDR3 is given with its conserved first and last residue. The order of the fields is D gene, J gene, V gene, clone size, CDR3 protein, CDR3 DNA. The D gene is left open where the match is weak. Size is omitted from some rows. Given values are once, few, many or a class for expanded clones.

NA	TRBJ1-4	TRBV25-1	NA	CASAKTGTGNEKLFF	TGTGCCAGCGCTAAGACAGGCACCGGTAATGAAAAACTGTTTTTT
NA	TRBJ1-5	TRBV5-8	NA	CASSLLTYQPQHF	TGTGCCAGCAGCTTGCTAACCTATCAGCCCCAGCATTTT
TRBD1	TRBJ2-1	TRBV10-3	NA	CAISRDRDNEQFF	TGTGCCATCAGCCGGGACAGAGACAATGAGCAGTTCTTC
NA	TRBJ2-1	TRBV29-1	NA	CSYGADNEQFF	TGCAGCTACGGGGCTGACAATGAGCAGTTCTTC
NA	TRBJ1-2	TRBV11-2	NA	CASSLDSVSDYGYTF	TGTGCCAGCAGCTTAGATTCCGTTTCCGACTATGGCTACACCTTC
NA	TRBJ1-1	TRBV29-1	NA	CSVELGQNTEAFF	TGCAGCGTTGAATTGGGGCAGAACACTGAAGCTTTCTTT
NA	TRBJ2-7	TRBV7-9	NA	CASSSGTPIYEQYF	TGTGCCAGCAGCTCCGGGACACCCATCTACGAGCAGTACTTC
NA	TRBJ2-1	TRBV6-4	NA	CASSVEANRNEQFF	TGTGCCAGCAGTGTGGAGGCAAACCGTAATGAGCAGTTCTTC
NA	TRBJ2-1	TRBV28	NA	CASSSRNSVRNEQFF	TGTGCCAGCAGTTCACGGAACTCGGTCCGCAATGAGCAGTTCTTC
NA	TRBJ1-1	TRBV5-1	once	CASSSQTNTEAFF	TGCGCCAGCAGTTCACAGACGAACACTGAAGCTTTCTTT
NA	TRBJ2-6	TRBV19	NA	CASSIQFQGLVAGANVLTF	TGTGCCAGTAGTATCCAGTTTCAGGGTTTAGTGGCTGGGGCCAACGTCCTGACTTTC